The T cell receptor (beta chain) under discussion was sequenced for a study of T cells in women clearing cervical HPV infection. Overall study: No precancer developed; the control's incident HPV16 infection cleared within 12 months. Study-wide results and limits: Repertoire richness, not evenness, was significantly elevated in CIN3+ cases versus controls.

A word on this clone: Antigen unknown. The CDR3 end is not reached by the read, which stops 3 residues before it; the germline J gene fills it in.

Libraries were prepared by immunoSEQ multiplex PCR; TCRdb keeps only in-frame clonotypes and omits some of them. This repertoire includes 25,000 to 35,000 clones. HPV was found by MY09/MY11 PCR and dot-blot genotyping. The CDR3 sequence is 15 residues long. Trimming at V came to 7 bases and at J to 6 bases, leaving 5 bases not matched to a gene. Germline V gene lookup returns CDR1 MDHEN and CDR2 SYDVKM. The V gene is TRBV28, the J gene TRBJ2-1; 14 positions match TRBD2. The sequence derives from a woman between 18 and 70 years old with a cervical HPV16 infection that either progressed to CIN3+ or cleared (not recorded which). The sequenced sample was blood buffy coat. The covered CDR3 bases are TGTGCCAGCACCCGACTAGCGGGAGGGCTCAATGAG. Its protein product is CASTRLAGGLNE. The whole CDR3 protein is CASTRLAGGLNEQFF. Using reference TRBV28 and TRBJ2-1 for the parts outside the CDR3, the full variable domain is DVKVTQSSRYLVKRTGEKVFLECVQDMDHENMFWYRQDPGLGLRLIYFSYDVKMKEKGDIPEGYSVSREKKERFSLILESASTNQTSMYLCASTRLAGGLNEQFFGPGTRLTVL.